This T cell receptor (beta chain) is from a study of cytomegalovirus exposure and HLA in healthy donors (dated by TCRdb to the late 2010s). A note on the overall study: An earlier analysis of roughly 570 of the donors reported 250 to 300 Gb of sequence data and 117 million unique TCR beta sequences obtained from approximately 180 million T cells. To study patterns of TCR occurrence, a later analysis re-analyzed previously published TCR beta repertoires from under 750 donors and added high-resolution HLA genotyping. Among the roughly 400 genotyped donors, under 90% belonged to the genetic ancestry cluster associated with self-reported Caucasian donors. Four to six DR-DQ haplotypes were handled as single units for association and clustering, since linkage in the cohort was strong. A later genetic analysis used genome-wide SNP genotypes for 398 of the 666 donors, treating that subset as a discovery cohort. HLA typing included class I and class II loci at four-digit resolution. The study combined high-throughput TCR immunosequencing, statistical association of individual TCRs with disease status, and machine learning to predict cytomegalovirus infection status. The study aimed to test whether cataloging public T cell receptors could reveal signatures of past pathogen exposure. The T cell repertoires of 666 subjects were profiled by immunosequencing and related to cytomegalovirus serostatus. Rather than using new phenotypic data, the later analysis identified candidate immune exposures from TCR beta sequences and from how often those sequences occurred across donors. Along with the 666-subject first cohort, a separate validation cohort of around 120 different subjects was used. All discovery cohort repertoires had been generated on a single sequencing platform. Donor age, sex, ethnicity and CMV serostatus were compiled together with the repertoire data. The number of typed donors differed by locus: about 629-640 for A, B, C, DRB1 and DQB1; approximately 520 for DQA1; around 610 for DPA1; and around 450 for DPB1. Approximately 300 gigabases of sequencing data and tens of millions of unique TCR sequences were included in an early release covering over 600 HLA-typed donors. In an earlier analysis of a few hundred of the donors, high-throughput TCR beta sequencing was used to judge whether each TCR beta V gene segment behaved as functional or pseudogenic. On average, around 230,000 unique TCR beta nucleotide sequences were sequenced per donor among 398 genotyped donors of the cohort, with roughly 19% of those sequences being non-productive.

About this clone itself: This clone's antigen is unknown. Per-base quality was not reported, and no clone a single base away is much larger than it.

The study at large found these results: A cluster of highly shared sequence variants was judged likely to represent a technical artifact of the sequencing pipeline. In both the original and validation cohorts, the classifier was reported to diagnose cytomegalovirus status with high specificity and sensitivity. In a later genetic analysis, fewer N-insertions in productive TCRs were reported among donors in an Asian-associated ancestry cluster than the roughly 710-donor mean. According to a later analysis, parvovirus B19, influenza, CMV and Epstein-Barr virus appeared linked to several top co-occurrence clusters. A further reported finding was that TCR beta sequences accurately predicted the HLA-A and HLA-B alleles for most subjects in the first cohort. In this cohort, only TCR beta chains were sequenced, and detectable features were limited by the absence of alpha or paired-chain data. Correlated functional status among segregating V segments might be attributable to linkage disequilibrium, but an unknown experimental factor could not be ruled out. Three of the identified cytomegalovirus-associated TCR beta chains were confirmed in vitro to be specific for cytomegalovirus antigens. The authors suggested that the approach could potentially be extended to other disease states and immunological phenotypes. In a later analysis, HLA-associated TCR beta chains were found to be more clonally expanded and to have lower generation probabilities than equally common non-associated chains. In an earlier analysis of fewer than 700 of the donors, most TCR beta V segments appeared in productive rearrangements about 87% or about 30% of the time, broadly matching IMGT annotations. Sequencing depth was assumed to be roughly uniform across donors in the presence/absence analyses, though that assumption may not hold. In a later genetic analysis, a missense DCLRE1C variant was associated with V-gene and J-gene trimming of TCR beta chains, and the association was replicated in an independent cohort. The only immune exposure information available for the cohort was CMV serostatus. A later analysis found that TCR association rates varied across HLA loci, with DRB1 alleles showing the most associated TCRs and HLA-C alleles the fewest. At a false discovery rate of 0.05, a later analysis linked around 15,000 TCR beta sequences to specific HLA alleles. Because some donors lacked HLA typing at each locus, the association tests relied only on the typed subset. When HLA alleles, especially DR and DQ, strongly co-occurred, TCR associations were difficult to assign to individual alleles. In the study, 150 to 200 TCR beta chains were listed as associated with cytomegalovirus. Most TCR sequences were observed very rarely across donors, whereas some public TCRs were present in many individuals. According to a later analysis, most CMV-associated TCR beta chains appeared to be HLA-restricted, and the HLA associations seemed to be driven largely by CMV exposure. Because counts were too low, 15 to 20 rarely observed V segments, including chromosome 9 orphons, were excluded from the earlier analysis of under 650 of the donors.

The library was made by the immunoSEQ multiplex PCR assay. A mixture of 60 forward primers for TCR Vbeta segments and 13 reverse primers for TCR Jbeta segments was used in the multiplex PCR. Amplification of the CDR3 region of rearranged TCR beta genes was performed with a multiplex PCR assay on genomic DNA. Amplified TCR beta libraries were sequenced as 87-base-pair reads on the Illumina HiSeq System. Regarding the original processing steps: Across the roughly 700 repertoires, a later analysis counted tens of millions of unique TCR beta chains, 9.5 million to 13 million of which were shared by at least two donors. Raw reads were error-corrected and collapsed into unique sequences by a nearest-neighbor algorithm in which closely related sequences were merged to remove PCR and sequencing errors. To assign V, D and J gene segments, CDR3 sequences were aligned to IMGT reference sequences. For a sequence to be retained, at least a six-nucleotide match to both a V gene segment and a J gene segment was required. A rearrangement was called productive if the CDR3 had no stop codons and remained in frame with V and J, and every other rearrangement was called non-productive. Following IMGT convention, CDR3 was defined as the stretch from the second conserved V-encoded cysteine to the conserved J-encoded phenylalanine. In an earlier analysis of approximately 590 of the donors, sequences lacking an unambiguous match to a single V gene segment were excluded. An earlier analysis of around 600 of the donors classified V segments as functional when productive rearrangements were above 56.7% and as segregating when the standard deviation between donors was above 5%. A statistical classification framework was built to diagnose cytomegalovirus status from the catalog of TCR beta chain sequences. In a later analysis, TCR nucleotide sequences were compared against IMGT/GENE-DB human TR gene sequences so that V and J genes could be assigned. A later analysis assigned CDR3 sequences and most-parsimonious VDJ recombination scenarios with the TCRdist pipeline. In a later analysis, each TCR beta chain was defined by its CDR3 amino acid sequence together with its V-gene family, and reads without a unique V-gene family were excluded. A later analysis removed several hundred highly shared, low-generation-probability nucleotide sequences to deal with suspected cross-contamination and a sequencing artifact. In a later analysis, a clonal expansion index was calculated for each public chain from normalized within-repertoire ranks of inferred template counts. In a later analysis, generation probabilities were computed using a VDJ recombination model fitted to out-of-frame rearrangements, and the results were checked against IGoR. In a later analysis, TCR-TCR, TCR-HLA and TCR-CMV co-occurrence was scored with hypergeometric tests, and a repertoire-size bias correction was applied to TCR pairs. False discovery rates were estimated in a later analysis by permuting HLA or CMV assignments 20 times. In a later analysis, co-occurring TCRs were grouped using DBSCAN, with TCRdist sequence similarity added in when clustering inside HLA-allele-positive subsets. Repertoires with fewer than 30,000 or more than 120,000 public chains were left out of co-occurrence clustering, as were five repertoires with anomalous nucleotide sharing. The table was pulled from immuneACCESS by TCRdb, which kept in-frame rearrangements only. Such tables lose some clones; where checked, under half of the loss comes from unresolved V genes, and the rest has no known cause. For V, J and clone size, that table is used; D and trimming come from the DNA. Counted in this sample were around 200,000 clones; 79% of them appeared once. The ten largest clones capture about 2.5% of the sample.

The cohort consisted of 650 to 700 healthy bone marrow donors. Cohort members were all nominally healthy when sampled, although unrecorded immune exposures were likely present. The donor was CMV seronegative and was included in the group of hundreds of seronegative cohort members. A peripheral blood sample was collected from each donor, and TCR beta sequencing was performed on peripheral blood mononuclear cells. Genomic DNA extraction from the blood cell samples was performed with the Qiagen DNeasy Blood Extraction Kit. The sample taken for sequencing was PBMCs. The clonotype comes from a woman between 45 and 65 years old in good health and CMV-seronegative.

The CDR3: CASSLAGISTDTQYF. DNA sequence: TGTGCCAGCAGCTTAGCAGGGATCAGCACAGATACGCAGTATTTT. The rearranged segments are TRBV13 and TRBJ2-3; a weak D assignment points to TRBD1 (5 bases agree). Its CDR3 holds 15 amino acids, cysteine through phenylalanine. Only CDR3 DNA remains: 45 bases, in frame from the first base. For CDR1 and CDR2, the germline V gene (reference sequence) lists PRHDT and FYEKMQ. V drops 1 base and J drops 0 bases, leaving 8 bases in between.